This T cell receptor beta chain is from a study of T cell responses to AZD1222 COVID-19 vaccine. CDR1 is WNHNN, CDR2 SYGVQD, per germline (reference sequence). With 3 bases removed from V and 0 bases from J, the gap between germline ends came to 9 bases. The CDR3 has 14 amino acids. The method was immunoSEQ multiplex PCR; TCRdb's version includes in-frame clones alone and lacks a portion of them. The table includes roughly 180,000 clones, about 86% detected once. In the case of this clone: Its antigen is currently unknown.

Findings and caveats of the study: The donors showed a predominance of white British ancestry and of females, with possible underestimation of clonal diversity.

V is TRBV10-1 and J is TRBJ2-7, with D uncertain. The specimen was peripheral blood, collected on day 0 of AZD1222 vaccination. The sequence came from an adult in good health. The DNA of the CDR3 is TGCGCCAGCAGTGATAGCAGGAACTCCTACGAGCAGTACTTC. It specifies CASSDSRNSYEQYF.